The T cell receptor (beta chain) described here comes from a study of shared clonotypes between healthy human individuals (dated by TCRdb to the early 2020s). Context from the whole study: The cohort comprised a couple of women and a few men aged 18 to 49 years. Per donor, three plates each were used for CD4 naive and CD4 memory, two for CD8 naive, and one for CD8 memory. To estimate repertoire size and how much clonotypes are shared between individuals, the study performed deep sequencing of blood TCR repertoires from a few healthy adults. To increase sequencing depth and limit assay-specific biases, TCR repertoire library preparation and sequencing were carried out by different laboratories using diverse techniques. Leukapheresis yielded between about 0.8 and 9.5 billion PBMCs per donor.

Relative to germline, V is 2 bases shorter and J is 3 bases shorter, with 4 bases between their ends. CDR1 and CDR2 are read off the germline V gene (reference sequence) as GTSNPN and SVGIG. Including cysteine and phenylalanine, the CDR3 has 11 amino acids. This entry keeps only the CDR3 DNA: 33 bases, framed from base 1. Donors were healthy HIV-negative adults with no recently reported acute infections or vaccinations. Only Caucasian adults living in Nashville, Tennessee, USA were represented among the donors. CD4+ T cells were enriched by magnetic negative selection; naive cells were then positively selected on CD45RA, and the negative fraction formed the memory subset. After blood collection by leukapheresis, PBMCs were isolated using Ficoll-Histopaque density gradient centrifugation and then cryopreserved in the vapor phase of liquid nitrogen. Analytical flow cytometry was used to check the purity and quantity of each magnetically sorted T cell population. From each sorted fraction, genomic DNA was isolated and quantified by UV absorbance on a Nanodrop 2000c.

TCR CDR3 regions were amplified from genomic DNA by multiplex PCR using the deep immunoSEQ assay. For each cell subset, the extracted genomic DNA was distributed evenly across all wells of several immunoSEQ 96-well plates, and each plate served as one replicate. For sorted subsets, around 200 ng genomic DNA, equal to 25,000 to 35,000 T cell genomes, was loaded into each replicate PCR. The purified libraries were quantified using a Qubit 3.0 fluorometer, sized with a Bioanalyzer 2100, and then quantified again using the KAPA Library Quantification kit. Every immunoSEQ 96-well plate was sequenced on a separate single-read 150-cycle Illumina NextSeq 550 flow cell. The study's processing was this. Because only junctional sequences without quality scores were contained in the immunoSEQ output, filtering matching that applied to full-length reads could not be performed. Sequences were annotated with PyIR, a Python wrapper for IgBLAST v1.9, and V/J genes and CDR3 were assigned using IMGT germline references. Reads were filtered out if the reads had weak V/J assignments (E-value above 1e-6), no CDR3, stop codons, out-of-frame junctions, or ambiguous translated residues. V3J clonotypes were defined by identical inferred V gene, J gene, and CDR3 amino acid sequence. To compute the percentage overlap between repertoires, the number of shared unique clonotypes was divided by the size of the smaller repertoire. Three approaches were used to assess repertoire richness: RTK rarefaction, the Chao1 estimator, and Recon v2.1 estimates of unobserved clonotypes. For all TCRbeta clonotypes obtained by the gDNA method from a handful of donors, generation probabilities were computed with OLGA. Entries here come from immuneACCESS through TCRdb and include only in-frame sequences with V and J called. Some clones fail to appear in such tables; in the studies checked, an unresolved V gene covers under half of the shortfall, and the cause of the remainder is unknown. V, J and clone size derive from that table, while D and trimming were established from the DNA sequence. In this sample the table shows over a million clones, about four fifths of which occur a single time. The top ten hold around 0.6% of the sample.

Findings and caveats that apply to the study as a whole: Sampling was limited to blood, and TCR repertoires in tissue likely differ from TCR repertoires in blood. Estimated clonotype richness was generally larger for naive than for memory subsets. Because the study included only a small number of donors, the genetic and exposure-history diversity represented was limited. Pairwise subsampling led to the expectation that sequencing depth would affect the degree of clonotype sharing among donors. Sharing across a handful of donors was observed for about 5% of naive CD4, under 4% of naive CD8, roughly 2.4% of memory CD4, and roughly 0.4% of memory CD8 clonotypes. Rarefaction of sorted-subset datasets indicated incomplete sequencing despite the large sequencing depth. Compared with non-shared clonotypes, clonotypes shared by all four sorted-subset donors had higher generation probabilities.

Regarding this clone: This receptor's antigen is unknown. Base qualities are not at hand, and no much larger clone is one base apart.

The chain employs TRBV30 and TRBJ1-2, with the D gene uncertain. The clonotype originates from a man aged 18 to 29 in good health. Some clones in this sample may be carry-over from other donors' samples. Sequenced sample: memory CD4+ T cells from PBMCs. The sample's cell subset or site label is to be understood as: CD45RA-negative fraction. The CDR3 region has the sequence CAWSWDYGYTF. The bases are TGTGCCTGGAGTTGGGACTATGGCTACACCTTC.